This TCR beta chain was obtained from a study of T cells in Graves' hyperthyroidism and ophthalmopathy. General study points: Model predictions of ophthalmopathy came a median roughly 6.4 months before onset. In blood, most of the thyroid clonotypes expanded above 0.001 were also present.

Amplified regions were TCR beta CDR3 sequences from RNA transcripts. First-round RT-PCR targeting the TCR CDR3 was performed with the HTBI primer set. TCRdb used MiXCR to reprocess the multiplex PCR reads, holding one entry per CDR3 protein. The sample records around 530,000 distinct CDR3 sequences, roughly 17% being singletons. The diagnoses drew upon clinical symptoms, serum thyroxine and TRAb, thyroid ultrasound and orbital computed tomography. Only a few counts were recorded for this clonotype. No antigen is known for it. Trimming pared 0 bases from V and 13 bases from J, leaving 13 bases between. Germline values: CDR1 LNHNV, CDR2 YYDKDF (reference sequence). The CDR3 runs to 13 residues.

The clonotype originates from a woman between 18 and 29 years old with Graves' ophthalmopathy. The sample comprised blood. The chain combines TRBV15 with TRBJ2-1, with D perhaps matching TRBD2 (6 bases). The CDR3 reads CATSRDRGDFQFF. CDR3 sequence (DNA): TGTGCCACCAGCAGAGATCGAGGGGACTTCCAGTTCTTC. Using reference TRBV15 and TRBJ2-1 for the parts outside the CDR3, the full variable domain is DAMVIQNPRYQVTQFGKPVTLSCSQTLNHNVMYWYQQKSSQAPKLLFHYYDKDFNNEADTPDNFQSRRPNTSFCFLDIRSPGLGDTAMYLCATSRDRGDFQFFGPGTRLTVL.